Each of the 13 T cell receptor beta chains below was sequenced from the same sample in a study of T cell responses to AZD1222 COVID-19 vaccine. Using immunoSEQ multiplex PCR, the repertoire was profiled, and TCRdb retains in-frame clones only, with some absent. The sample has about 140,000 clones; roughly 90% are singletons. The sample consisted of peripheral blood, taken on day 0 of AZD1222 vaccination. The receptors stem from an adult in good health.

This clone was detected only once. This chain links TRBV5-1 with TRBJ1-5, with D hard to call. The V end was cut by 0 bases, the J end by 2 bases, with 6 bases between. This CDR3 has 14 amino acids. CDR1 SGHRS and CDR2 YFSETQ come from the germline V gene. DNA for the CDR3: TGCGCCAGCAGCTTGGAGTCGCGCAATCAGCCCCAGCATTTT. Translated: CASSLESRNQPQHF.

This chain uses TRBV19 with TRBJ2-1; D unresolved. The V and J ends lost 2 bases and 0 bases respectively, with 14 bases between them. Germline CDR1 LNHDA, CDR2 SQIVND (reference sequence). CDR3 length equals 17 residues. In DNA, the CDR3 is TGTGCCAGTAGTATACAGATCGGCCAAAGCTCCTACAATGAGCAGTTCTTC. Translated: CASSIQIGQSSYNEQFF.

The rearrangement links TRBV28 to TRBJ1-4, with D perhaps TRBD1 (5 bases). V shed 5 bases and J shed 11 bases, with 18 bases lying between them. CDR1 and CDR2 from the germline V gene are MDHEN and SYDVKM. The CDR3 length is 14 residues. The CDR3 loop reads CASSTPSRVGKLFF. The CDR3 DNA follows: TGTGCCAGCAGTACCCCGTCCAGGGTGGGGAAACTGTTTTTT. Full variable domain (remainder filled in from reference TRBV28 and TRBJ1-4): DVKVTQSSRYLVKRTGEKVFLECVQDMDHENMFWYRQDPGLGLRLIYFSYDVKMKEKGDIPEGYSVSREKKERFSLILESASTNQTSMYLCASSTPSRVGKLFFGSGTQLSVL.

The V call is TRBV29-1, the J call TRBJ2-3; possibly TRBD1 for D (5 bases). Germline-derived CDR1 and CDR2 are SQVTM and ANQGSEA. Trimming took off 4 bases at V and 3 bases at J, with 11 bases between the two ends. This CDR3 is built from 13 residues. The CDR3 DNA sequence: TGCAGCGTTGGGACCTCAGGGACAGATACGCAGTATTTT. Its translation: CSVGTSGTDTQYF.

This clone came up once. The V and J genes are TRBV19 and TRBJ1-2; 7 bases fit TRBD1. Germline V gene sequence: CDR1 LNHDA, CDR2 SQIVND (reference sequence). CDR3 length equals 15 residues. J lost 3 bases, V lost 6 bases, and 10 bases had no gene match. Here the CDR3 reads CASRPRDRAHYGYTF. CDR3 bases: TGTGCCAGTAGACCACGAGACAGGGCGCACTATGGCTACACCTTC.

The V gene is TRBV11-2, the J gene TRBJ1-3; D is ambiguous. The CDR3 contains 18 residues. Per the germline V gene, CDR1 is SGHAT and CDR2 is FQNNGV. Trimming took off 5 bases at V and 4 bases at J, with 24 bases between the two ends. CDR3 protein: CASSAISREGSKGNTIYF. In nucleotides, the CDR3 is TGTGCCAGCAGCGCTATAAGCAGAGAGGGAAGTAAGGGAAACACCATATATTTT.

The chain uses TRBV30 and TRBJ1-2, with D maybe TRBD1 (5 bases). Trimming left V 4 bases short and J 6 bases short, with 9 bases between. Germline loops: CDR1 GTSNPN, CDR2 SVGIG (reference sequence). The CDR3 sequence is 11 residues long. The CDR3 loop is CAWTPGNGYTF. The CDR3 bases are TGTGCCTGGACCCCAGGGAATGGCTACACCTTC.

The chain has TRBV29-1 and TRBJ1-6, with 7 positions matching TRBD1. The CDR3 contains 13 residues. CDR1 is SQVTM, CDR2 ANQGSEA, per germline. V was pared by 7 bases and J by 8 bases, with 8 bases of the junction left unmatched. Here the CDR3 reads CSAQTGWDSPLHF. Here the CDR3 DNA reads TGCAGCGCCCAGACAGGGTGGGATTCACCCCTCCACTTT.

This rearrangement joins TRBV30 to TRBJ2-3; 7 positions agree with TRBD1. Germline values: CDR1 GTSNPN, CDR2 SVGIG (reference sequence). The V segment lost 7 bases and the J segment 6 bases; nucleotides outside the gene matches: 16. The CDR3 spans 15 residues. The CDR3 DNA is TGTGCCTACTCGATAGGACAGGTGGAGAAGGATACGCAGTATTTT. This codes for CAYSIGQVEKDTQYF.

The chain is built from TRBV7-9 and TRBJ1-2; TRBD1 matches 7 bases. Germline values: CDR1 SEHNR, CDR2 FQNEAQ (reference sequence). The V segment lost 1 base and the J segment 8 bases; nucleotides outside the gene matches: 10. The CDR3 extends over 15 amino acids. CDR3 nucleotides: TGTGCCAGCAGCTTAGTGGAGGGGGCTGGCAAGGGCTACACCTTC. Translated: CASSLVEGAGKGYTF.

The V gene is TRBV9, the J gene TRBJ2-1; D is uncertain. V was cut by 0 bases and J by 5 bases, with 15 bases left in between. CDR3 length: 16 residues. The V gene's germline CDR1 is SGDLS and CDR2 YYNGEE. The CDR3 DNA reads TGTGCCAGCAGCGTAGTCGGTAGGGCAGAAAACAATGAGCAGTTCTTC. Its protein is CASSVVGRAENNEQFF.

The V call is TRBV6-2 or TRBV6-3, the J call TRBJ1-2; tentatively, D is TRBD1 (6 bases). Germline assignment: CDR1 MNHEY and CDR2 SVGEGT. The CDR3 runs to 18 residues. The germline V and J ends were trimmed by 2 bases and 2 bases, with 21 bases remaining between them. The DNA for the CDR3 is TGTGCCAGCAGTTACCCGAACAGGGATCTCAGGTTCAACTATGGCTACACCTTC. This sequence encodes CASSYPNRDLRFNYGYTF.

The V and J genes are TRBV7-2 and TRBJ2-7; maybe TRBD1 (6 bases). In germline, CDR1 is SGHTA, CDR2 FQGNSA. This CDR3 comprises 16 residues. The germline V and J ends were trimmed by 5 bases and 1 base, with 18 bases remaining between them. CDR3 region: CASSPSTLTGSYEQYF. CDR3 sequence (DNA): TGTGCCAGCAGCCCATCCACATTAACAGGGTCCTACGAGCAGTACTTC.